Listed below are T cell receptor beta chains from one sample, sequenced in a study of T cell responses to AZD1222 COVID-19 vaccine. The method was immunoSEQ multiplex PCR; TCRdb's version includes in-frame clones alone and lacks a portion of them. The data hold 80,000 to 100,000 clones, with about 86% observed a single time. The sequencing used peripheral blood, collected on day 0 of AZD1222 vaccination. Receptors originate from an adult in good health. CDR3s include the opening cysteine and the closing phenylalanine or tryptophan. A D gene is named only where the DNA matches it firmly. Not all rows give a size; the values are once, few, many and, for expanded clones, a class.

TRBJ1-1 | . | TRBV29-1 | TRBD1 | CSAQPGTGGYEAFF | TGCAGCGCTCAACCCGGGACAGGGGGTTACGAAGCTTTCTTT
TRBJ2-1 | . | TRBV12-1 | . | CASTLHGGAIEQFF | TGTGCCAGCACACTCCACGGGGGGGCTATTGAGCAGTTCTTC
TRBJ2-5 | . | TRBV6-5 | TRBD2 | CASSSLAGEGATQYF | TGTGCCAGCAGTTCACTAGCGGGGGAGGGCGCGACCCAGTACTTC
TRBJ1-2 | . | TRBV5-1 | TRBD1 | CASSLSGTGNYGYTF | TGCGCCAGCAGCTTGTCCGGGACAGGGAACTATGGCTACACCTTC
TRBJ2-7 | . | TRBV5-4 | TRBD1 | CASSSDRSYEQYF | TGTGCCAGCAGCTCGGACAGGTCCTACGAGCAGTACTTC
TRBJ1-1 | once | TRBV30 | . | CASLWGRANTEAFF | TGTGCCTCCCTATGGGGCAGGGCGAACACTGAAGCTTTCTTT
TRBJ2-7 | . | TRBV20-1 | . | CSAYQGGEQYF | TGCAGTGCGTACCAGGGTGGCGAGCAGTACTTC
TRBJ1-1 | . | TRBV11-3 | . | CASSLDSTDTEAFF | TGTGCCAGCAGCTTAGATTCCACTGATACTGAAGCTTTCTTT
TRBJ2-7 | . | TRBV7-9 | . | CASTAGQSYEQYF | TGTGCCAGCACCGCAGGACAGTCCTACGAGCAGTACTTC
TRBJ2-2 | . | TRBV19 | . | CASSGRRLSGPGNTGELFF | TGTGCCAGTAGTGGCAGGCGGCTTAGCGGCCCGGGGAACACCGGGGAGCTGTTTTTT
TRBJ2-1 | . | TRBV4-2 | . | CASSQRWNSYNEQFF | TGTGCCAGCAGCCAACGGTGGAACTCCTACAATGAGCAGTTCTTC
TRBJ2-3 | . | TRBV6-2/TRBV6-3 | TRBD2 | CASSFPGLAGPITSTDTQYF | TGTGCCAGCAGTTTTCCGGGACTAGCGGGACCAATCACTAGCACAGATACGCAGTATTTT
TRBJ1-1 | . | TRBV9 | . | CASSPWQGNPNTEAFF | TGTGCCAGCAGCCCATGGCAGGGGAACCCGAACACTGAAGCTTTCTTT